The 19 T cell receptor beta chains given below trace back to one sample, sequenced in a study of T cells after yellow fever vaccination. One entry per CDR3 protein, called by TCRdb with MiXCR from the 5' RACE reads. The sample lists some 300,000 distinct CDR3 sequences, around 4% occurring once. Material: PBMCs, obtained on the day of the yellow fever booster vaccination. The source is a man between 18 and 29 years old who received the YFV17D yellow fever vaccine.

The chain carries TRBV29-1 and TRBJ2-7; TRBD2 might be the D (6 bases). The V and J ends lost 4 bases and 2 bases respectively, with 15 bases between them. This CDR3 spans 14 amino acids. CDR1 and CDR2 (germline): SQVTM, ANQGSEA. In nucleotides, the CDR3 is TGCAGCGTTGGTGAACGACTAGGTGCCTACGAGCAGTACTTC. Translated: CSVGERLGAYEQYF.

Ten or more counts support this clonotype. The J gene is TRBJ2-7, the V gene TRBV21-1; the table's D call, TRBD2, was not checked against the DNA. TRBV21-1 has pseudogene status. The CDR3 extends over 18 amino acids. The CDR3 spells CASSKRGVRGDEPYEQYV. In DNA form, the CDR3 reads TGTGCCAGCAGCAAAAGAGGGGTTAGGGGAGACGAACCGTACGAGCAGTACGTC.

This clonotype was counted a few times. The gene calls are TRBV20-1 and TRBJ2-6; D is possibly TRBD1 (5 bases). The V end lost 6 bases, the J end lost 0 bases, and 18 bases lay between the germline ends. The length of the CDR3 is 17 residues. The germline CDR1 and CDR2 sequences are DFQATT and SNEGSKA (reference sequence). This chain's CDR3 is CSALVAGLISGANVLTF. CDR3 nucleotides: TGCAGTGCCCTGGTGGCAGGGTTAATCTCTGGGGCCAACGTCCTGACTTTC.

This clonotype came up many times. The chain is built from TRBV5-1 and TRBJ2-5; no clear D gene. Germline assignment: CDR1 SGHRS and CDR2 YFSETQ. The CDR3 runs to 16 residues. Trimming cost V 3 bases and J 4 bases, with 19 bases left between them. This CDR3 is CASSSGEAHRRETQYF. The CDR3 region has the DNA TGCGCCAGCAGCTCGGGCGAGGCACATCGGAGAGAGACCCAGTACTTC.

This clonotype was picked up a small number of times. The rearrangement joins TRBV18 to TRBJ1-2; D is unresolved. The CDR3 length is 14 residues. The germline V and J ends were trimmed by 3 bases and 3 bases, with 11 bases remaining between them. CDR1 and CDR2 (germline): KGHSH, LQKENI. The CDR3 coding sequence is TGTGCCAGCTCACCCCCGGGAATCGACTATGGCTACACCTTC. As protein: CASSPPGIDYGYTF.

The chain couples TRBV5-6 to TRBJ1-2; D not resolved. V was clipped by 1 base and J by 8 bases, with 12 bases between them. This CDR3 is built from 13 residues. Germline values: CDR1 SGHDT, CDR2 YYEEEE. The DNA of the CDR3 is TGTGCCAGCAGCTTGATGGGCCTGCGGGGCTACACCTTC. Amino acid sequence: CASSLMGLRGYTF.

CDR3 coding DNA: TGTGCCACCACTTCTGCTCCGGGACAGGGGACTACGGGGATTTGTCAGCCCCAGCATTTT. Its protein is CATTSAPGQGTTGICQPQHF. V is TRBV24-1 and J is TRBJ1-5, with 10 bases fitting TRBD1. The CDR3 sequence is 20 residues long. The trim removed 8 bases at V and 6 bases at J, leaving 24 bases unmatched. CDR1 is KGHDR, CDR2 SFDVKD, per germline.

This clonotype was recorded many times. The chain joins TRBV7-2 to TRBJ2-1; 10 bases line up with TRBD2. CDR1 is SGHTA, CDR2 FQGNSA, per germline. This CDR3 region has 16 residues. V lost 7 bases to trimming and J lost 5 bases; unmatched junction nucleotides: 11. Here the CDR3 reads CASTERRTSGNNEQFF. CDR3 DNA: TGTGCCAGCACCGAAAGGAGGACTAGCGGAAACAATGAGCAGTTCTTC.

This clonotype has more than one count but fewer than ten. The chain joins TRBV3-1 to TRBJ2-1; D may be TRBD2 (6 bases). In germline, CDR1 is LGHDT, CDR2 YNNKEL (reference sequence). Trimming took off 8 bases at V and 8 bases at J, with 7 bases between the two ends. This CDR3 contains 10 residues. CDR3 nucleotide sequence: TGTGCCAGCGGGGGGTATGAGCAGTTCTTC. It yields the protein CASGGYEQFF.

This clonotype turned up a few times. The gene calls are TRBV5-1 and TRBJ1-4; TRBD1 is a possible D gene (5 bases). Germline CDR1 and CDR2: SGHRS and YFSETQ. The CDR3 has 15 residues. Trimming cost V 5 bases and J 6 bases, with 17 bases left between them. The CDR3 protein is CASRGVGTVYEKLFF. CDR3 nucleotides: TGCGCCAGCAGAGGGGTCGGGACGGTCTATGAAAAACTGTTTTTT. Full variable domain (remainder filled in from reference TRBV5-1 and TRBJ1-4): KAGVTQTPRYLIKTRGQQVTLSCSPISGHRSVSWYQQTPGQGLQFLFEYFSETQRNKGNFPGRFSGRQFSNSRSEMNVSTLELGDSALYLCASRGVGTVYEKLFFGSGTQLSVL.

The chain is built from TRBV27 and TRBJ2-2, with a tentative D call TRBD2 (6 bases). This CDR3 comprises 15 residues. Trimming took off 5 bases at V and 3 bases at J, with 13 bases between the two ends. The germline V gene has CDR1 MNHEY and CDR2 SMNVEV (reference sequence). In nucleotides, the CDR3 is TGTGCCAGCAGTGCCTCTAGCGTTTACACCGGGGAGCTGTTTTTT. Amino acids: CASSASSVYTGELFF.

This clonotype was observed many times. This chain connects TRBV6-5 to TRBJ1-1, with 8 bases fitting TRBD1. The germline V gene has CDR1 MNHEY and CDR2 SVGAGI. The CDR3 extends over 14 amino acids. V trimming: 5 bases; J trimming: 0 bases; junction bases outside the gene matches: 2. Here the CDR3 reads CASSGRGLNTEAFF. CDR3 DNA sequence: TGTGCCAGCAGTGGCAGGGGGCTGAACACTGAAGCTTTCTTT.

Ten or more counts support this clonotype. The V and J genes are TRBV10-3 and TRBJ2-7; 9 nucleotides match TRBD1. CDR1 and CDR2 (germline): ENHRY, SYGVKD. The CDR3 sequence is 16 residues long. J was trimmed by 5 bases and V by 10 bases; bases with no gene match: 18. The CDR3 sequence: CATGGGPGQGLHEQYF. CDR3 nucleotides: TGTGCCACCGGCGGGGGTCCGGGACAGGGTTTGCACGAGCAGTACTTC.

The genes are TRBV5-5 and TRBJ1-2; 9 nucleotides align to TRBD1. The CDR3 runs 17 residues. Germline trimming cut 2 bases from V and 6 bases from J; bases unmatched to any gene: 14. Germline V gene sequence: CDR1 SGHKS, CDR2 YYEKEE (reference sequence). CDR3 nucleotides: TGTGCCAGCAGCTTACAAGACACCGGGACAGGGAGCGATGGCTACACCTTC. Translated, it gives CASSLQDTGTGSDGYTF.

The sample holds many counts of this clonotype. The J gene is TRBJ2-1, the V gene TRBV9; 7 nucleotides match TRBD1. The germline gives CDR1 SGDLS, CDR2 YYNGEE. The CDR3 is 15 amino acids. With V trimmed by 5 bases and J by 0 bases, 5 bases remained unmatched. The CDR3 reads CASRAGTDSYNEQFF. The CDR3 DNA is TGTGCCAGCAGGGCTGGGACAGACTCCTACAATGAGCAGTTCTTC.

The chain links TRBV5-5 to TRBJ1-6; 7 nucleotides align to TRBD1. J gave up 2 bases and V 3 bases, and 11 bases lay outside the gene matches. The germline gives CDR1 SGHKS, CDR2 YYEKEE (reference sequence). This CDR3 is 18 amino acids long. CDR3: CASSSHGTAIPYNSPLHF. CDR3 DNA: TGTGCCAGCAGCTCCCACGGGACAGCCATTCCCTATAATTCACCCCTCCACTTT. Together with reference TRBV5-5 and TRBJ1-6, the CDR3 gives the full variable domain: DAGVTQSPTHLIKTRGQQVTLRCSPISGHKSVSWYQQVLGQGPQFIFQYYEKEERGRGNFPDRFSARQFPNYSSELNVNALLLGDSALYLCASSSHGTAIPYNSPLHFGNGTRLTVT.

The genes are TRBV20-1 and TRBJ2-1; TRBD2 matches 11 bases. Germline values: CDR1 DFQATT, CDR2 SNEGSKA (reference sequence). The ends lost 7 bases at V and 8 bases at J; junction bases unmatched: 7. The CDR3 has 13 amino acids. CDR3: CSVIVSGGDEQFF. The DNA for the CDR3 is TGCAGTGTCATTGTTAGCGGGGGGGATGAGCAGTTCTTC.

This clonotype occurred a few times. The rearrangement joins TRBV7-9 to TRBJ2-5; 9 nucleotides line up with TRBD2. The junction had 8 bases not matched to a gene; V was cut back by 0 bases and J by 0 bases. Germline V CDR1 and CDR2: SEHNR, FQNEAQ (reference sequence). This CDR3 contains 18 residues. The DNA of the CDR3 is TGTGCCAGCAGCTTAGCGCTACGAGCGGGGGGAAACCAAGAGACCCAGTACTTC. Residues: CASSLALRAGGNQETQYF.

The chain carries TRBV6-5 and TRBJ2-1; 10 bases line up with TRBD1. Germline V gives CDR1 MNHEY, CDR2 SVGAGI. The trim removed 6 bases at V and 2 bases at J, leaving 7 bases unmatched. CDR3 length equals 16 residues. CDR3 coding DNA: TGTGCCAGCAGCTTAGGACAGGGGGTACCCTACAATGAGCAGTTCTTC. Translated: CASSLGQGVPYNEQFF.